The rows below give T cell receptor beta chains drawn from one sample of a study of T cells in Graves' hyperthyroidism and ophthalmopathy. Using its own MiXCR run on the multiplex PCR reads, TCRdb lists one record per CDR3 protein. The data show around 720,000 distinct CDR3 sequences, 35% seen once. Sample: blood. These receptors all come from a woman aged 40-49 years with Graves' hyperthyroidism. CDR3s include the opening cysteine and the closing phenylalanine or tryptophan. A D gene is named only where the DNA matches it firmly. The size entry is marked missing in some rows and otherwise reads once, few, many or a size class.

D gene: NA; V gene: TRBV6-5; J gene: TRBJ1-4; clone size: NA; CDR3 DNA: TGTGCCAGCAGTTACGAAGCTGAAAAACTGTTTTTT; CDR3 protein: CASSYEAEKLFF
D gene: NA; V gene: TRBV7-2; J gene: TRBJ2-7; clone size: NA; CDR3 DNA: TGTGCCAGCAGCTTAATCTTTGGGGGCTCCTACGAGCAGTACTTC; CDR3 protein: CASSLIFGGSYEQYF
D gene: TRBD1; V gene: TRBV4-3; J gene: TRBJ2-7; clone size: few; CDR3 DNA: TGCGCCAGCAGCCAAGAACAGGGGGCTTACGAGCAGTACTTC; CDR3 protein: CASSQEQGAYEQYF
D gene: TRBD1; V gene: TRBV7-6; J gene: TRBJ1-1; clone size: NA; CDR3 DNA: TGTGCCAGCAGCTCCCTGGGACAGAACATGGGCACTGAAGCTTTCTTT; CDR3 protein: CASSSLGQNMGTEAFF
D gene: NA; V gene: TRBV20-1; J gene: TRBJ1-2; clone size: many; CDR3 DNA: TGCAGTGCTAGAGGGGGAGGGATGAGCAGCAACTATGGCTACACCTTC; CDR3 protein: CSARGGGMSSNYGYTF
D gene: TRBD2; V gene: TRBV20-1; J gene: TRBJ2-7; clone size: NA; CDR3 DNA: TGCAGTGTTAAGGCTAGCGGGGACAGAGAGCAGTACTTC; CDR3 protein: CSVKASGDREQYF
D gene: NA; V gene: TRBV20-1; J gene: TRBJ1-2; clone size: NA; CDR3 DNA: TGCAGTGCTAGCCCCGGGACGGACTATGGCTGCACCTTC; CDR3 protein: CSASPGTDYGCTF
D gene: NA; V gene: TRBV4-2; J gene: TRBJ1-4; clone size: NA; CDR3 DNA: TGTGCCAGCAGCTGGAGGCTAGCGGCTGAAAAACTGTTTTTT; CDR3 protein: CASSWRLAAEKLFF
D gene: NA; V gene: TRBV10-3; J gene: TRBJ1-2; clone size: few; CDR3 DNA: TGTGCCATCAGTGCTTCAGGGGAGGGAGATGGCTACACCTTC; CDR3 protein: CAISASGEGDGYTF
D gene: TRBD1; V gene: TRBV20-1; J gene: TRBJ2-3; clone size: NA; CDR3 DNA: TGCAGTGCTAGGGGACAGGTGGGCACAGATACGCAGTATTTT; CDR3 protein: CSARGQVGTDTQYF
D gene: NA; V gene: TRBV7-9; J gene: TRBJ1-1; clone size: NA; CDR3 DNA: TGTGCCAGCAGCGACGGACCTGGGGCCAGTACTGAAGCTTTCTTT; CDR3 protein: CASSDGPGASTEAFF
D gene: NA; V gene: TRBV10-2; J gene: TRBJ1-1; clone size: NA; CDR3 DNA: TGTGCCAGCAGTGTTCGCGGGGGCCTGGGCACTGAAGCTTTCTTT; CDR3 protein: CASSVRGGLGTEAFF
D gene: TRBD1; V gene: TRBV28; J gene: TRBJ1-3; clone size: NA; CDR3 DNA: TGTGCCAGCAGTTCCCTGGGACAGTGGAACACCATATATTTT; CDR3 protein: CASSSLGQWNTIYF
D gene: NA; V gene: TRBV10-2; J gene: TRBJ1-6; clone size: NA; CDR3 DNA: TGTGCCATCAGTGAGAAGAGGTCCGGTTCACCCCTCCACTTT; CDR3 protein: CAISEKRSGSPLHF